The clone carrying this TCR beta chain was found a few times. The entry originates in a study of cytomegalovirus exposure and HLA in healthy donors. This CDR3 spans 11 amino acids. Germline CDR1 and CDR2: MDHEN and SYDVKM. V lost 3 bases, J lost 8 bases, and 7 bases lay in between. Researchers ran the PCR with 60 Vbeta and 13 Jbeta primers. Generated by immunoSEQ multiplex PCR, the TCRdb table keeps only in-frame clones and is missing some. The table includes under 130,000 clones, 70% detected once. The chain is built from TRBV28 and TRBJ1-1, with unresolved D. Sequenced sample: PBMCs. This TCR was sampled from a man aged 40-55 years in good health and CMV-seropositive. The CDR3 loop reads CASSLAREAFF. In DNA, the CDR3 is TGTGCCAGCAGTTTGGCCAGAGAAGCTTTCTTT.